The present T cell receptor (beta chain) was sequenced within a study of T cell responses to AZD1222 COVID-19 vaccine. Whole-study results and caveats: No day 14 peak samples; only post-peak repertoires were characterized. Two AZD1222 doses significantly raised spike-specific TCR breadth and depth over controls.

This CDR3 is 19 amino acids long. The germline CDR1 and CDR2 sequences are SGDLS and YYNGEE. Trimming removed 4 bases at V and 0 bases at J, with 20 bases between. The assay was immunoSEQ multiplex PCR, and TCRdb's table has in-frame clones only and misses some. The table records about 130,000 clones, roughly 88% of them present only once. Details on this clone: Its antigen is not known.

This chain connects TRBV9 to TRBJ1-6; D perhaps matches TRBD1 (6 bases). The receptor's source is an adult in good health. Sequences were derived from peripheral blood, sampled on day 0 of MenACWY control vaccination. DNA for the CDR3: TGTGCCAGCAGCCCTCTCGGTACAGGGACTTACTCCTATAATTCACCCCTCCACTTT. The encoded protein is CASSPLGTGTYSYNSPLHF.